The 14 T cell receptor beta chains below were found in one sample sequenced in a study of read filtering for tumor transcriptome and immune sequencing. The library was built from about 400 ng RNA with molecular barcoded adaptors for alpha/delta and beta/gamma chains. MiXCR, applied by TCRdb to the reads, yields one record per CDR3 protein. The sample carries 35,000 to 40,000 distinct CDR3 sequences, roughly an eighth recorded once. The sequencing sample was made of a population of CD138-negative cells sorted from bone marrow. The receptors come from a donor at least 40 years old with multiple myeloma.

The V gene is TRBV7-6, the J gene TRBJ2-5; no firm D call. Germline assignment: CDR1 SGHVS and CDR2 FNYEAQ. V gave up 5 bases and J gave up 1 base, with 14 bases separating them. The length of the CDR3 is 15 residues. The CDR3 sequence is CASSLGLVVQETQYF. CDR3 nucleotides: TGTGCCAGCAGCCTAGGGCTGGTAGTCCAAGAGACCCAGTACTTC.

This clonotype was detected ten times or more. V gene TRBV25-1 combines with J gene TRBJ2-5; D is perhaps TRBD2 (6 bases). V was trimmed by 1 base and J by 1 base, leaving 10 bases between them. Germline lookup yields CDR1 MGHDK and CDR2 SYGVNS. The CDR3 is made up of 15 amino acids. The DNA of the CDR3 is TGTGCCAGCAGTGAATGGCGGGGAGGCCAAGAGACCCAGTACTTC. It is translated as CASSEWRGGQETQYF.

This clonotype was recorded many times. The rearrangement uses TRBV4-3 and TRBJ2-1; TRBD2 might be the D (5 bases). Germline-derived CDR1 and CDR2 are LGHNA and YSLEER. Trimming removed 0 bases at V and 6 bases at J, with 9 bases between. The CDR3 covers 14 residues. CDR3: CASSQDLLVNEQFF. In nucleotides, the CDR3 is TGCGCCAGCAGCCAAGACCTACTAGTCAATGAGCAGTTCTTC.

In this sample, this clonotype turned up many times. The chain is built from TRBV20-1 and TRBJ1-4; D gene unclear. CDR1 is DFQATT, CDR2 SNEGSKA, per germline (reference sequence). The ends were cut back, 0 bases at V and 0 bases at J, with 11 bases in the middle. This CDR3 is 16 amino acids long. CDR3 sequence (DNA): TGCAGTGCTAGAGAGGAGGGATTTGCAACTAATGAAAAACTGTTTTTT. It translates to CSAREEGFATNEKLFF.

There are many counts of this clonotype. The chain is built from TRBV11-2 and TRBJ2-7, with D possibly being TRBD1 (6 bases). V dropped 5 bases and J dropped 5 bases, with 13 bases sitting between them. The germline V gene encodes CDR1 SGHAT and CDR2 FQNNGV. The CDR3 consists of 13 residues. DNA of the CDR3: TGTGCCAGCAGCAAAGCGACAGGCAACGAGCAGTACTTC. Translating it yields CASSKATGNEQYF. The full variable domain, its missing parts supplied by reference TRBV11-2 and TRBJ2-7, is EAGVAQSPRYKIIEKRQSVAFWCNPISGHATLYWYQQILGQGPKLLIQFQNNGVVDDSQLPKDRFSAERLKGVDSTLKIQPAKLEDSAVYLCASSKATGNEQYFGPGTRLTVT.

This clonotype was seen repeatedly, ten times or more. This chain's CDR3 is CASKRGQGGETQYF. Here the CDR3 DNA reads TGTGCCAGCAAGAGAGGACAGGGTGGAGAGACCCAGTACTTC. V and J are TRBV6-1 and TRBJ2-5; TRBD1 matches at 8 bases. The V segment lost 7 bases and the J segment 4 bases; nucleotides outside the gene matches: 8. The CDR3 consists of 14 residues. CDR1 is MNHNS, CDR2 SASEGT, per germline.

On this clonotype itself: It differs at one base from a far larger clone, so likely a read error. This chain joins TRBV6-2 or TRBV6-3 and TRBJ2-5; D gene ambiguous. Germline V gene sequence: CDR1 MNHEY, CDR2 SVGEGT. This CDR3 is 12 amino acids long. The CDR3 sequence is CASSLEQETLYF. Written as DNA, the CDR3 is TGTGCCAGCAGCTTAGAACAAGAGACCCTGTACTTC.

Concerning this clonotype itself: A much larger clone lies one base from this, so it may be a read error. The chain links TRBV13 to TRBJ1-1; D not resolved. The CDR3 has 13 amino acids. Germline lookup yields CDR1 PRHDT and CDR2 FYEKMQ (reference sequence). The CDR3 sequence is CASSLTVNTETFF. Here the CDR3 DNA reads TGTGCCAGCAGCCTAACAGTGAACACTGAAACTTTCTTT.

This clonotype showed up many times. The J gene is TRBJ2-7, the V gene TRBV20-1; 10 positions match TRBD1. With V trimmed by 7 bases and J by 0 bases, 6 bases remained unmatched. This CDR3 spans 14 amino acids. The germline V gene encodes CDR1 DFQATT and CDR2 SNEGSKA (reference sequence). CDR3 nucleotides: TGCAGTGGCCGGACAGGGGGTGGCTCCTACGAGCAGTACTTC. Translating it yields CSGRTGGGSYEQYF.

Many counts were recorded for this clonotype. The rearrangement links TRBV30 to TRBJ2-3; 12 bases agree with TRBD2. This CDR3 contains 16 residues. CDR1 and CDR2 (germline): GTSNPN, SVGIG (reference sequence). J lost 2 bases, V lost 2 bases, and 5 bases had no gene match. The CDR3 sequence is CAWSRGLAGPTDTQYF. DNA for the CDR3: TGTGCCTGGAGTCGGGGACTAGCGGGCCCCACAGATACGCAGTATTTT.

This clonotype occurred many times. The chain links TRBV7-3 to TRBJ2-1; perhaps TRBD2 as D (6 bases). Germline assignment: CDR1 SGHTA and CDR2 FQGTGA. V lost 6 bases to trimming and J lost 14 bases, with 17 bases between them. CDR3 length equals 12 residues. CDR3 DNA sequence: TGTGCCAGCAGTTTCGACACCGGGAGAAAGTTCTTC. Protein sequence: CASSFDTGRKFF.

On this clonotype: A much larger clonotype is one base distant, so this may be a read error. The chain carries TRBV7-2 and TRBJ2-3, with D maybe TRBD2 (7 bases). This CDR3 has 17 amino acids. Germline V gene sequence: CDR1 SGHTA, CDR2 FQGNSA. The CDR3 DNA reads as TGTGCCAGCAGCTCAACGCGCGGGGGCGGAAGCACAGATACGCGGTATTTT. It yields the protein CASSSTRGGGSTDTRYF.

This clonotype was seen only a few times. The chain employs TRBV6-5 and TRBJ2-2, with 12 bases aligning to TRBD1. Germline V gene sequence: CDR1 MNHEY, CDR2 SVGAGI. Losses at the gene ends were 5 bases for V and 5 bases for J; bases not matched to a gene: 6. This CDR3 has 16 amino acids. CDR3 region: CASSPSGQGATGELFF. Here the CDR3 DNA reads TGTGCCAGCAGTCCTTCGGGACAGGGGGCAACCGGGGAGCTGTTTTTT.

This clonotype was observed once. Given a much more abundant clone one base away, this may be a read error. The CDR3 region is CASSPQRFGYKQYF. CDR3 DNA sequence: TGTGCCAGCAGCCCTCAGAGGTTCGGGTACAAGCAGTACTTC. The chain has TRBV7-8 and TRBJ2-7; D call uncertain. V was pared by 5 bases and J by 8 bases, with 19 bases between. The CDR3 has 14 residues. CDR1 is SGHVS and CDR2 is FQNEAQ in the germline V gene.